What follows are 18 T cell receptor beta chains derived from one specimen sequenced in a study of cytomegalovirus exposure and HLA in healthy donors. The PCR was carried out with 60 Vbeta primers and 13 Jbeta primers. Clones were sequenced by immunoSEQ multiplex PCR, and TCRdb holds only the in-frame ones, with some missing. This table holds around 130,000 clones, about 79% found once. The sample was PBMCs. All receptors derive from a woman aged 18-30 years in good health and CMV-seropositive.

The CDR3 region has the DNA TGTGCCAGCTCACAAGACAGGAACACTGAAGCTTTCTTT. Residues: CASSQDRNTEAFF. The rearrangement joins TRBV18 to TRBJ1-1; possibly TRBD1 for D (5 bases). V lost 4 bases, J lost 1 base, and 7 bases lay in between. Germline CDR1 is KGHSH and CDR2 is LQKENI. The CDR3 runs to 13 residues.

The chain carries TRBV4-1 and TRBJ2-3; 10 bases line up with TRBD2. CDR3 size: 16 residues. Germline CDR1 reads MGHRA; CDR2 reads YSYEKL. V shed 0 bases and J 11 bases; nucleotides not matched to a gene: 11. The CDR3 bases are TGCGCCAGCAGCCAAGATGGGCTAGCGGGGGTACAGGGGCAGTATTTT. Translation gives CASSQDGLAGVQGQYF.

J is TRBJ2-3 and V is TRBV5-1, with 13 bases that match TRBD2. Germline-derived CDR1 and CDR2 are SGHRS and YFSETQ. Trimming at V came to 0 bases and at J to 5 bases, leaving 3 bases not matched to a gene. The CDR3 sequence is 16 residues long. DNA of the CDR3: TGCGCCAGCAGCTTGGGACTAGCGGGGGGCCTAGATACGCAGTATTTT. Its translation: CASSLGLAGGLDTQYF.

The chain combines TRBV7-2 with TRBJ2-7, with TRBD2 matching 11 bases. Germline V gene lookup returns CDR1 SGHTA and CDR2 FQGNSA. The CDR3 is 15 residues long. Trimming cost V 4 bases and J 2 bases; bases outside gene matches: 4. The CDR3 DNA sequence: TGTGCCAGCAGCTCTAGCGGGGGGTCGCCCTACGAGCAGTACTTC. As protein: CASSSSGGSPYEQYF.

The chain recombines TRBV27 with TRBJ2-7; TRBD1 matches at 7 bases. Per germline, CDR1 MNHEY and CDR2 SMNVEV (reference sequence). The CDR3 runs 13 residues. Trimming at V came to 5 bases and at J to 2 bases, leaving 3 bases not matched to a gene. The CDR3: CASSPGQAYEQYF. The CDR3 nucleotides read TGTGCCAGCAGTCCCGGACAGGCCTACGAGCAGTACTTC.

This CDR3 is CARGSGDTDTQYF. The DNA of the CDR3 is TGTGCCAGGGGTAGCGGGGACACAGATACGCAGTATTTT. The V gene is TRBV6-1, the J gene TRBJ2-3; 8 bases agree with TRBD2. J gave up 2 bases and V 9 bases, and 4 bases lay outside the gene matches. This CDR3 has 13 amino acids. CDR1 and CDR2 from the germline V gene are MNHNS and SASEGT.

This chain uses TRBV15 with TRBJ1-5; 10 bases agree with TRBD1. J lost 6 bases, V lost 11 bases, and 10 bases had no gene match. The CDR3 spans 14 residues. CDR1 is LNHNV and CDR2 is YYDKDF in the germline V gene (reference sequence). DNA of the CDR3: TGTGCCTCCCAAGCCGGGACAGGGGCTCAGCCCCAGCATTTT. The encoded protein is CASQAGTGAQPQHF.

The V call is TRBV30, the J call TRBJ1-2, with no clear D. CDR3 size: 15 residues. The ends were cut back, 2 bases at V and 5 bases at J, with 18 bases in the middle. In germline, CDR1 is GTSNPN, CDR2 SVGIG (reference sequence). CDR3 in amino acids: CAWSLGLSPSYGYTF. CDR3 DNA: TGTGCCTGGAGTCTCGGACTTTCCCCCTCTTATGGCTACACCTTC. The whole variable domain, remainder taken from reference TRBV30 and TRBJ1-2, is SQTIHQWPATLVQPVGSPLSLECTVEGTSNPNLYWYRQAAGRGLQLLFYSVGIGQISSEVPQNLSASRPQDRQFILSSKKLLLSDSGFYLCAWSLGLSPSYGYTFGSGTRLTVV.

A note on this clone: Germline is not matched at one junction end, which may reflect a read error. The rearrangement joins TRBV7-9 to TRBJ2-7; TRBD1 is a possible D gene (5 bases). The CDR3 consists of 13 residues. In germline, CDR1 is SEHNR, CDR2 FQNEAQ (reference sequence). CDR3 amino acids: CSSSSTASYEQYF. DNA of the CDR3: TGTTCCAGCAGCTCGACAGCTTCCTACGAGCAGTACTTC.

The V gene is TRBV14, the J gene TRBJ2-5; D is possibly TRBD1 (5 bases). Judging by the DNA end, TRBJ2-7 fits better; the J call may be wrong. Germline-derived CDR1 and CDR2 are SGHDN and FVKESK. The CDR3 runs 13 residues. The CDR3 protein is CASSQVTAYEQYF. CDR3 DNA: TGTGCCAGCAGCCAAGTGACAGCCTACGAGCAGTACTTC.

This chain uses TRBV14 with TRBJ2-7; D ambiguous. The CDR3 runs to 12 residues. V shed 1 base and J shed 3 bases, with 4 bases lying between them. Germline CDR1 is SGHDN and CDR2 is FVKESK. CDR3: CASSQVRYEQYF. CDR3 nucleotides: TGTGCCAGCAGCCAAGTCCGCTACGAGCAGTACTTC.

The chain combines TRBV27 with TRBJ1-1; maybe TRBD1 (6 bases). CDR3 size: 16 residues. With 5 bases removed from V and 3 bases from J, the gap between germline ends came to 19 bases. Germline values: CDR1 MNHEY, CDR2 SMNVEV (reference sequence). The CDR3 sequence: CASSPRPAGAYTEAFF. As DNA, the CDR3 is TGTGCCAGCAGTCCCCGACCGGCAGGGGCGTACACTGAAGCTTTCTTT.

CDR3 sequence reads: CASSFIAGGSTDTQYF. For the CDR3, the DNA is TGTGCCAGCAGCTTCATAGCGGGGGGAAGCACAGATACGCAGTATTTT. The rearrangement uses TRBV4-2 and TRBJ2-3, with 10 nucleotides matching TRBD2. Germline V CDR1 and CDR2: LGHNA, YNFKEQ. J lost 0 bases, V lost 5 bases, and 5 bases had no gene match. This CDR3 spans 16 amino acids.

Details on this clone: Other DNA sequences in this specimen translate into the identical CDR3. This chain connects TRBV4-2 to TRBJ2-7; no clear D gene. Germline V lookup: CDR1 LGHNA, CDR2 YNFKEQ. The germline V and J ends were trimmed by 1 base and 1 base, with 5 bases remaining between them. The CDR3 is made up of 13 amino acids. The CDR3 reads CASSQAGSYEQYF. The CDR3 nucleotides read TGTGCCAGCAGCCAAGCGGGTTCCTACGAGCAGTACTTC.

The V and J genes are TRBV7-2 and TRBJ2-7; perhaps TRBD1 as D (6 bases). Germline V gene data show CDR1 as SGHTA and CDR2 as FQGNSA. The CDR3 consists of 14 residues. Trimming pared 6 bases from V and 4 bases from J, leaving 16 bases between. In DNA, the CDR3 is TGTGCCAGCAGTCTTCAGACAGGACTTTACGAGCAGTACTTC. It translates to CASSLQTGLYEQYF.

V and J are TRBV5-1 and TRBJ2-5; 8 bases map to TRBD2. Germline-derived CDR1 and CDR2 are SGHRS and YFSETQ. J lost 2 bases, V lost 4 bases, and 4 bases had no gene match. The CDR3 consists of 14 residues. CDR3 DNA: TGCGCCAGCAGCACCGTAGCGGGGCAAGAGACCCAGTACTTC. Translated: CASSTVAGQETQYF.

The chain recombines TRBV12-5 with TRBJ2-2; 9 nucleotides align to TRBD2. CDR3 length: 15 residues. Germline V gene sequence: CDR1 LGHNT, CDR2 FRNRAP. V lost 9 bases to trimming and J lost 4 bases; unmatched junction nucleotides: 9. Here the CDR3 reads CASLTAGGITGELFF. CDR3 bases: TGTGCTAGCCTAACCGCGGGGGGGATCACCGGGGAGCTGTTTTTT.

This clone showed up just once. This chain connects TRBV11-3 to TRBJ2-7; the D gene is possibly TRBD2 (6 bases). CDR1 SGHNT and CDR2 YENEEA come from the germline V gene. V was cut by 3 bases and J by 6 bases, with 12 bases left in between. The CDR3 is 13 residues long. CDR3 bases: TGTGCCAGCAGCTTGACTAGTAAAGGCGAGCAGTACTTC. Translation: CASSLTSKGEQYF.